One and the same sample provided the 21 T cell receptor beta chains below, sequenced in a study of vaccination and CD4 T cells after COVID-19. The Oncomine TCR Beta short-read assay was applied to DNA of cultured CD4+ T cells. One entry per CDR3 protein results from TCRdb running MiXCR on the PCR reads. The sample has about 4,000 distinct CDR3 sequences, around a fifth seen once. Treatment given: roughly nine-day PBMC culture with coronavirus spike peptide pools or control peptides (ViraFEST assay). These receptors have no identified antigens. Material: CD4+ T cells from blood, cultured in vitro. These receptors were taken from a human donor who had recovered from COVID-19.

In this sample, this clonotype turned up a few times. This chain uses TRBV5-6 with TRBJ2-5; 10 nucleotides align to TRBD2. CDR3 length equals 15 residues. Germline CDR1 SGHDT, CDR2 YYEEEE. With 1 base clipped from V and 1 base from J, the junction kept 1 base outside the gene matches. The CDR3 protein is CASSLLAGVQETQYF. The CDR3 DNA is TGTGCCAGCAGCTTGCTAGCGGGGGTCCAAGAGACCCAGTACTTC.

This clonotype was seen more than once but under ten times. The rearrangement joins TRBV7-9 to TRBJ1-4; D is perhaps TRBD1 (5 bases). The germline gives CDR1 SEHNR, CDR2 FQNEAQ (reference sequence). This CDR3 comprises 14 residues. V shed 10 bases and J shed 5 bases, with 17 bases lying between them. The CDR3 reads CAIVPGRTNEKLFF. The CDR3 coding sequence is TGTGCCATCGTCCCGGGACGTACAAATGAAAAACTGTTTTTT.

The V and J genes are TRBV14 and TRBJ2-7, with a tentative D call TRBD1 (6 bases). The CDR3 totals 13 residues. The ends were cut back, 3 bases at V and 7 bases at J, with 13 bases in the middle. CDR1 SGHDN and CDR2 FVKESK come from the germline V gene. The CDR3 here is CASSQTGSGEQYF. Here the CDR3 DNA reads TGTGCCAGCAGCCAGACAGGATCGGGAGAGCAGTACTTC.

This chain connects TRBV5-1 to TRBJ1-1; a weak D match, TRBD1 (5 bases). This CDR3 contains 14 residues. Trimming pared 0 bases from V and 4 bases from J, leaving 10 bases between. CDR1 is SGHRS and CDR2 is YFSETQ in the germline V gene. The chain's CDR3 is CASSLASGGTEAFF. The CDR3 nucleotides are TGCGCCAGCAGCTTGGCCTCCGGGGGCACTGAAGCTTTCTTT.

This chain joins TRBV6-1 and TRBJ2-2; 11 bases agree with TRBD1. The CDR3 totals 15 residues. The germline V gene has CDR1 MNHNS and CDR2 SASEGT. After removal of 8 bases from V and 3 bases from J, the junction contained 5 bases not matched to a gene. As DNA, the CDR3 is TGTGCCAGCCGATCGGGACAGGGGGACACCGGGGAGCTGTTTTTT. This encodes CASRSGQGDTGELFF.

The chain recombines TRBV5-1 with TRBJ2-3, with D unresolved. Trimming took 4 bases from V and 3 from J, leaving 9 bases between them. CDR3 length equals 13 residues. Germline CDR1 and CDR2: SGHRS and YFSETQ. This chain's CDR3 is CASSPRITDTQYF. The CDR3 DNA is TGCGCCAGCAGCCCGCGTATAACAGATACGCAGTATTTT.

This chain's CDR3 is CASSRADVNTGELFF. The CDR3 nucleotides are TGTGCCAGCAGCCGGGCGGACGTGAACACCGGGGAGCTGTTTTTT. The J gene is TRBJ2-2, the V gene TRBV11-2; D is unclear. The germline CDR1 and CDR2 sequences are SGHAT and FQNNGV. The CDR3 totals 15 residues. V was pared by 5 bases and J by 1 base, with 11 bases between.

The CDR3 region is CASSLLLAGLNEQFF. The CDR3, as DNA: TGCGCCAGCAGCTTGCTTCTAGCGGGACTCAATGAGCAGTTCTTC. The chain combines TRBV5-1 with TRBJ2-1; TRBD2 matches at 9 bases. With 1 base clipped from V and 6 bases from J, the junction kept 5 bases outside the gene matches. Germline values: CDR1 SGHRS, CDR2 YFSETQ. This CDR3 region has 15 residues.

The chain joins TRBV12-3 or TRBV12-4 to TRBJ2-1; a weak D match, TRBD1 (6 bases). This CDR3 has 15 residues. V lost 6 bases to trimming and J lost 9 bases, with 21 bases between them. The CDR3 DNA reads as TGTGCCAGCAGACCCGACAGGCTCCCGGGAAGTGAGCAGTTCTTC. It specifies CASRPDRLPGSEQFF.

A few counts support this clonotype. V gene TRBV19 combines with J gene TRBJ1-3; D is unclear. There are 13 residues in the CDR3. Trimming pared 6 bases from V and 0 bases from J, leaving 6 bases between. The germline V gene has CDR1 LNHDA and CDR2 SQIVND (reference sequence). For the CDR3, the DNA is TGTGCCAGTAGACAGTCCTCTGGAAACACCATATATTTT. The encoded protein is CASRQSSGNTIYF. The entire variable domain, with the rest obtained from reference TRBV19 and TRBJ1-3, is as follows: DGGITQSPKYLFRKEGQNVTLSCEQNLNHDAMYWYRQDPGQGLRLIYYSQIVNDFQKGDIAEGYSVSREKKESFPLTVTSAQKNPTAFYLCASRQSSGNTIYFGEGSWLTVV.

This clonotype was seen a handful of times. In DNA form, the CDR3 reads TGCGCCAGCAGCCAAGATTGGTCAGTCCCCTACGAGCAGTACTTC. This codes for CASSQDWSVPYEQYF. The chain joins TRBV4-1 to TRBJ2-7; D is unclear. V lost 0 bases and J 2 bases, leaving 11 bases between the germline ends. This CDR3 region has 15 residues. From germline, CDR1 is MGHRA and CDR2 YSYEKL.

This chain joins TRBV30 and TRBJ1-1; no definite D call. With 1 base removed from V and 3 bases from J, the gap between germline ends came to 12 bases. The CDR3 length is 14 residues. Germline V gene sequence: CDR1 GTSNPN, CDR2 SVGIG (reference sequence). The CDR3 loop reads CAWSAGIWDTEAFF. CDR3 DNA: TGTGCCTGGAGTGCTGGGATTTGGGACACTGAAGCTTTCTTT.

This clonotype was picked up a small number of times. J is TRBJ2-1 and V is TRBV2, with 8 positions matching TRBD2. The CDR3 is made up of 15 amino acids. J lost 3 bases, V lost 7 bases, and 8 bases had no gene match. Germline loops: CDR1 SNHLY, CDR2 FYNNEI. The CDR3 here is CASKAGGDVYNEQFF. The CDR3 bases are TGTGCCAGCAAGGCGGGGGGAGACGTCTACAATGAGCAGTTCTTC.

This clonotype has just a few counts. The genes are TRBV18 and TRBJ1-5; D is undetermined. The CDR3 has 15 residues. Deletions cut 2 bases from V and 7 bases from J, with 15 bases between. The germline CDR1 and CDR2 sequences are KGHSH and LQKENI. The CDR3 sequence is CASSPDSLGGQPQHF. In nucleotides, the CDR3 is TGTGCCAGCTCACCAGACTCGTTGGGAGGACAGCCCCAGCATTTT.

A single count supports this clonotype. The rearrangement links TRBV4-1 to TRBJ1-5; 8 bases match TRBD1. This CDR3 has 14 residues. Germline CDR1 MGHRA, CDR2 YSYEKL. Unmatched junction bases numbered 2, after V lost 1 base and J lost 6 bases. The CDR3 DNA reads TGCGCCAGCAGCCAAGTACAGGGGGGTCAGCCCCAGCATTTT. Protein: CASSQVQGGQPQHF.

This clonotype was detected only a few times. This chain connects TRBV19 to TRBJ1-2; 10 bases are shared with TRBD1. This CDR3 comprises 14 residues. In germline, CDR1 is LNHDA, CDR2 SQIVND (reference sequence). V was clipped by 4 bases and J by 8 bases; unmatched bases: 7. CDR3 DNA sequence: TGTGCCAGTAGTAGGGGACAGGGGTACTTCGGCTACACCTTC. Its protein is CASSRGQGYFGYTF.

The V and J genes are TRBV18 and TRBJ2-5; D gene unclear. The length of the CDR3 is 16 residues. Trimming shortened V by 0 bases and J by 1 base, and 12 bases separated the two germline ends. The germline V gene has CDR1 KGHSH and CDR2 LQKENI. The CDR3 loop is CASSPPLRQSQETQYF. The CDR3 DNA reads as TGTGCCAGCTCACCACCCCTTCGACAATCCCAAGAGACCCAGTACTTC.

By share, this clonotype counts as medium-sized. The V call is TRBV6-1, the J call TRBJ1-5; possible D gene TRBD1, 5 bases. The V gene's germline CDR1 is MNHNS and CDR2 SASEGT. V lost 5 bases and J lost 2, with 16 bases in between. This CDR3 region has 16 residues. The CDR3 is CASSPPAQGGNQPQHF. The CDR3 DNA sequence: TGTGCCAGCAGTCCCCCTGCCCAGGGAGGCAATCAGCCCCAGCATTTT.

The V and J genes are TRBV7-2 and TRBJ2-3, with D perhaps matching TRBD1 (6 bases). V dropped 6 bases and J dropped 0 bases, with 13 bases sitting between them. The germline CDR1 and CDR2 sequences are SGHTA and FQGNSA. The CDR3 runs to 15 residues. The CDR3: CASSSQGYSTDTQYF. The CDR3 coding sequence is TGTGCCAGCAGTTCCCAGGGGTATAGCACAGATACGCAGTATTTT.

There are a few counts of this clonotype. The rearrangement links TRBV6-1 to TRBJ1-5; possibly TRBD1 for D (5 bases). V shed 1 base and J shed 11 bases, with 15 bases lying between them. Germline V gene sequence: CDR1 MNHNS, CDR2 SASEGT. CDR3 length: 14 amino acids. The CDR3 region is CASSEGGDPRSQHF. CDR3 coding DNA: TGTGCCAGCAGTGAAGGAGGGGACCCTCGGTCCCAGCATTTT.

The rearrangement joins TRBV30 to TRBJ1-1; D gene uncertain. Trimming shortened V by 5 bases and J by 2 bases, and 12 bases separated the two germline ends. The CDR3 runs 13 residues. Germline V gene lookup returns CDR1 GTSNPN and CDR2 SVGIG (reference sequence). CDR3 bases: TGTGCCTGGCGGGGAACCCAAAACACTGAAGCTTTCTTT. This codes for CAWRGTQNTEAFF. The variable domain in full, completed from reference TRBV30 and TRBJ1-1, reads SQTIHQWPATLVQPVGSPLSLECTVEGTSNPNLYWYRQAAGRGLQLLFYSVGIGQISSEVPQNLSASRPQDRQFILSSKKLLLSDSGFYLCAWRGTQNTEAFFGQGTRLTVV.